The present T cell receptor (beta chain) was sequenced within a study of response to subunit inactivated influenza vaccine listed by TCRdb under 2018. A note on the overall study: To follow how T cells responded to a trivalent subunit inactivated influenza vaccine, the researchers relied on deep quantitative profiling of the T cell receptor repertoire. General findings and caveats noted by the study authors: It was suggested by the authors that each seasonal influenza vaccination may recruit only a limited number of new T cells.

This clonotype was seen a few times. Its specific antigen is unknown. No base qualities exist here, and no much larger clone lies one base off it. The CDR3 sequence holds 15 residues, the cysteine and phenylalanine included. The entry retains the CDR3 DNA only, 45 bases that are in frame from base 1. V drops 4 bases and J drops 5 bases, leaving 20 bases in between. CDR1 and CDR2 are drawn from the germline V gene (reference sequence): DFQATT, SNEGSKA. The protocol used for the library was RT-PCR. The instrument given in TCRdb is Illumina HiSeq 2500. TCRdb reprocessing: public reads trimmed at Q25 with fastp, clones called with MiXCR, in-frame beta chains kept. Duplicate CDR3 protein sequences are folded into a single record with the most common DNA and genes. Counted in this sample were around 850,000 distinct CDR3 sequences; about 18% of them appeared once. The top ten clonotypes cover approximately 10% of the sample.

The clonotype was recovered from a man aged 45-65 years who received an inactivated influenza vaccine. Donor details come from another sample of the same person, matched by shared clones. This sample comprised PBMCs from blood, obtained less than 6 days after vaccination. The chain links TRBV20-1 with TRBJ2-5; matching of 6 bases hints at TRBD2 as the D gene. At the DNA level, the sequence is TGCAGTGCTAATAAGCCCCACGGGGAGGAGGAGACCCAGTACTTC. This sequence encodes CSANKPHGEEETQYF.